This T cell receptor beta chain comes out of a study of Tregs in tolerant kidney transplant recipients. Overall study results and limits: Tregs expanded with activated donor B cells seemed most donor-specific.

In regard to this clone: The antigen remains unidentified.

This CDR3 region has 15 residues. CDR1 and CDR2 (germline): SGDLS, YYNGEE. V shed 0 bases, J shed 2 bases, and the junction held 2 bases outside the gene matches. Profiling relied on immunoSEQ multiplex PCR, and the TCRdb table lists in-frame clones only, not all of them. The data show about 110,000 clones, nearly 90% seen once. This chain joins TRBV9 and TRBJ2-3; 8 nucleotides agree with TRBD1. Sequencing used CD4+ T cells from blood, obtained before the transplant. The sequence was obtained from a human donor who received a combined kidney and bone marrow transplant. Here the CDR3 reads CASSVGQGATDTQYF. The CDR3 nucleotides read TGTGCCAGCAGCGTAGGGCAGGGGGCCACAGATACGCAGTATTTT.